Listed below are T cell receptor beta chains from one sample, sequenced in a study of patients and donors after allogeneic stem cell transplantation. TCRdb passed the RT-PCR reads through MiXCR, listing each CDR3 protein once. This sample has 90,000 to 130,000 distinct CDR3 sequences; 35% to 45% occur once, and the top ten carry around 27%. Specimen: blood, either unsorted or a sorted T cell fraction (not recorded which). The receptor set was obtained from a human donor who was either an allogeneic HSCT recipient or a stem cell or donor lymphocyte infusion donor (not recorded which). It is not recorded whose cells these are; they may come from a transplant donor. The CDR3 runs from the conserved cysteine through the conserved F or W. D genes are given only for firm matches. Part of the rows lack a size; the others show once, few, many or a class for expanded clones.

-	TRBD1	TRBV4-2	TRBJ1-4	CASSQHLQGANEKLFF	TGTGCCAGCAGCCAACACCTCCAGGGGGCTAATGAAAAACTGTTTTTT
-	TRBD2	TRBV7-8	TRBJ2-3	CASSSLAGLTDTQYF	TGTGCCAGCAGCTCACTAGCGGGACTCACAGATACGCAGTATTTT
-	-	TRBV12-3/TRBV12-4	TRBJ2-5	CASSGRDLKETQYF	TGTGCCAGCAGTGGGCGGGATTTAAAAGAGACCCAGTACTTC
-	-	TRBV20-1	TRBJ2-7	CSALSRGKDEQYF	TGCAGTGCTCTCTCTAGGGGTAAGGACGAGCAGTACTTC
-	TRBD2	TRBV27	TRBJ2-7	CASSSHTSGRGYEQYF	TGTGCCAGCAGTTCCCACACTAGCGGGAGGGGCTACGAGCAGTACTTC
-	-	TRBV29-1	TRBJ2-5	CSVEKGETQYF	TGCAGCGTTGAAAAAGGGGAGACCCAGTACTTC
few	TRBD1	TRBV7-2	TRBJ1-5	CASSLQDREGQPQHF	TGTGCCAGCAGCCTCCAAGACAGGGAGGGCCAGCCCCAGCATTTT
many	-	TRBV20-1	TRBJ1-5	CSASPTAYSNQPQHF	TGCAGTGCTAGTCCGACGGCCTATAGCAATCAGCCCCAGCATTTT
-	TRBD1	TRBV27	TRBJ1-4	CASSLYWTGTGVGKLFF	TGTGCCAGCAGTTTATACTGGACCGGGACAGGGGTTGGAAAACTGTTTTTT
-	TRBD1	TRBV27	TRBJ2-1	CASSRDRRNEQFF	TGTGCCAGCAGTCGGGACAGGAGGAATGAGCAGTTCTTC
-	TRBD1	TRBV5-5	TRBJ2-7	CASSLEGTGIYEQYF	TGTGCCAGCAGCTTGGAAGGGACAGGGATCTACGAGCAGTACTTC
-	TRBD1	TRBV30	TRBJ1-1	CAWKPTGGFPEAFF	TGTGCCTGGAAACCGACAGGGGGCTTCCCTGAAGCTTTCTTT
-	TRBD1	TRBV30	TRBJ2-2	CAWSVLDREAGELFF	TGTGCCTGGAGTGTACTGGACAGGGAGGCCGGGGAGCTGTTTTTT
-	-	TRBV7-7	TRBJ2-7	CASSLEFSRGEQYF	TGTGCTAGCAGCTTAGAGTTCTCCCGCGGCGAGCAGTACTTC
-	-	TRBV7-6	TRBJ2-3	CASTSAGPPDTQYF	TGTGCCAGCACCTCGGCCGGCCCCCCAGATACGCAGTATTTT
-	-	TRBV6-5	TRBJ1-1	CASRLQGSTEAFF	TGTGCCAGCAGGCTTCAGGGAAGCACTGAAGCTTTCTTT
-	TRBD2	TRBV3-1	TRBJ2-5	CASSPTSGRLFGETQYF	TGTGCCAGCAGCCCGACTAGCGGGAGATTGTTCGGAGAGACCCAGTACTTC
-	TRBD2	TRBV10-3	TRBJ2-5	CAISRTSGSGETQYF	TGTGCCATCAGTCGGACTAGCGGGAGTGGGGAGACCCAGTACTTC
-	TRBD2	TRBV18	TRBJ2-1	CASSPTSGIYNEQFF	TGTGCCAGCTCACCGACTAGCGGTATTTACAATGAGCAGTTCTTC
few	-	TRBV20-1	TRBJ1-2	CSAEGARYGYTF	TGCAGTGCCGAAGGGGCTCGGTATGGCTACACCTTC
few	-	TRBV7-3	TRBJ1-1	CASSLLYGAEAFF	TGTGCCAGCAGCTTACTTTATGGTGCTGAAGCTTTCTTT
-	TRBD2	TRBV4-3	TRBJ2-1	CASSPRTSGFYNEQFF	TGCGCCAGCAGCCCTCGGACTAGCGGGTTCTACAATGAGCAGTTCTTC
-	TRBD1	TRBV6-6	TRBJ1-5	CAIRGQLGNQPQHF	TGTGCCATTAGGGGACAGCTAGGCAATCAGCCCCAGCATTTT
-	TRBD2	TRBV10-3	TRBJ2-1	CAIRIAGRYNEQFF	TGTGCCATCAGGATAGCGGGACGCTACAATGAGCAGTTCTTC
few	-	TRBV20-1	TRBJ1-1	CSAQADMNTEAFF	TGCAGTGCTCAAGCGGATATGAACACTGAAGCTTTCTTT
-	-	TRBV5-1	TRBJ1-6	CASSFDGVYYNSPLHF	TGCGCCAGCAGCTTTGACGGAGTCTACTATAATTCACCCCTCCACTTT
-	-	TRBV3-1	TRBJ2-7	CASSQGVRSYEQYF	TGTGCCAGCAGCCAAGGGGTCCGCTCCTACGAGCAGTACTTC
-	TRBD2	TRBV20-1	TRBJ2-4	CSARASGRNIQYF	TGCAGTGCTAGAGCTAGCGGACGAAACATTCAGTACTTC
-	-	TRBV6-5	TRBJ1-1	CASSYSPGGNTEAFF	TGTGCCAGCAGTTACTCACCGGGAGGGAACACTGAAGCTTTCTTT
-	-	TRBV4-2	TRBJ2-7	CASSHGSEQYF	TGTGCCAGCAGCCACGGGAGCGAGCAGTACTTC
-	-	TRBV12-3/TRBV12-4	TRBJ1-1	CASTPRVGNTEAFF	TGTGCCAGCACCCCCAGGGTGGGGAACACTGAAGCTTTCTTT
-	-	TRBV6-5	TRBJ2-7	CASSYRDSTYEQYF	TGTGCCAGCAGTTACCGGGACTCCACCTACGAGCAGTACTTC
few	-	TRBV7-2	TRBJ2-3	CASSLERDGTQYF	TGTGCCAGCAGCTTAGAAAGGGACGGTACGCAGTATTTT
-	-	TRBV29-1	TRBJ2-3	CSVDSSGTDTQYF	TGCAGCGTTGATTCTAGCGGCACAGATACGCAGTATTTT
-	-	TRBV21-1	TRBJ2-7	CASSTPNGGLWTEQYF	TGTGCCAGCAGCACCCCAAACGGAGGCCTTTGGACGGAGCAGTACTTC
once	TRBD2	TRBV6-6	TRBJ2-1	CASSHPASGNHEQFF	TGTGCCAGCAGTCACCCGGCTAGCGGGAACCATGAGCAGTTCTTC
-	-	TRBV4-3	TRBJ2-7	CASSQRNRRAQYF	TGCGCCAGCAGCCAAAGAAACAGGCGAGCGCAGTACTTC
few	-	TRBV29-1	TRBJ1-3	CSVALGSLGNTIYF	TGCAGCGTTGCCTTAGGAAGCCTAGGAAACACCATATATTTT
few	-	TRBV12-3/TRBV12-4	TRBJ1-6	CASSIQSQLNSPLHF	TGTGCCAGCAGTATCCAGTCCCAGCTAAATTCACCCCTCCACTTT
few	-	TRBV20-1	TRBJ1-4	CSARGRTAQGNEKLFF	TGCAGTGCTAGAGGGAGGACGGCCCAGGGGAATGAAAAACTGTTTTTT
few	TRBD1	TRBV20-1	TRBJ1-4	CSARRTGESTNEKLFF	TGCAGTGCTAGACGGACAGGGGAGTCAACTAATGAAAAACTGTTTTTT
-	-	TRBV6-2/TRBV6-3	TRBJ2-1	CASSYSVPGDDEQFF	TGTGCCAGCAGTTACTCGGTTCCGGGAGACGATGAGCAGTTCTTC
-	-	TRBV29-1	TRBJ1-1	CSVDTGVEAFF	TGCAGCGTTGATACCGGGGTTGAAGCTTTCTTT
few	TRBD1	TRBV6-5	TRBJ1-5	CASSYSRQGNQPQHF	TGTGCCAGCAGTTACTCTAGACAGGGTAATCAGCCCCAGCATTTT
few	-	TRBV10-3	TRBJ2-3	CAISESFSASTDTQYF	TGTGCCATCAGTGAGTCATTTTCCGCTAGCACAGATACGCAGTATTTT
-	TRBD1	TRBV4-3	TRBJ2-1	CASSTRGQGSGSYNEQFF	TGCGCCAGCAGCACCCGCGGACAGGGGTCAGGCTCCTACAATGAGCAGTTCTTC
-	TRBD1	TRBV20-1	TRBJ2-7	CSAPGTGGDEQYF	TGCAGTGCTCCCGGGACAGGGGGCGACGAGCAGTACTTC
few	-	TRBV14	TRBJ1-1	CASSSRVLAEAFF	TGTGCCAGCAGTTCCAGGGTACTTGCTGAAGCTTTCTTT
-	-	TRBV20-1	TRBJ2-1	CSTFGYNEQFF	TGCAGTACCTTTGGGTACAATGAGCAGTTCTTC
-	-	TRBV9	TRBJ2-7	CASSVGALKVYEQYF	TGTGCCAGCAGCGTAGGGGCCCTAAAGGTTTACGAGCAGTACTTC
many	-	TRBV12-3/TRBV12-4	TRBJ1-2	CASSRTVYGYTF	TGTGCCAGCAGTCGGACAGTATATGGCTACACCTTC